This TCR beta chain was observed in a study of blood T cell repertoires in COVID-19. Study details: Samples came from the United States, Italy and Spain, spanning acute and convalescent COVID-19. The cDNA or gDNA used as material had been derived from T cells, B-cell-depleted T cells, or PBMCs.

About this clone itself: A read error may account for a junction end that differs from germline.

The data were produced by immunoSEQ multiplex PCR, yet TCRdb's version contains in-frame clones alone and is incomplete. Of 350,000 to 450,000 clones listed, around 91% are singletons. Germline V gene sequence: CDR1 SGHRS, CDR2 YFSETQ. The CDR3 runs to 17 residues. All enrollees were about 18 to 100 years old and from approximately 25 US areas. This clonotype was obtained from a man aged 25-45 years who had recovered from COVID-19. The sample was PBMCs or T cells enriched from blood (not recorded which). This chain connects TRBV5-1 to TRBJ2-7, with TRBD2 matching 8 bases. The CDR3 bases are TGCGCCCGCAGCCCCGGGCCGGGGGGGGCGGGAATCTACGAGCAGTACTTC. Translated: CARSPGPGGAGIYEQYF.